In this sample, the clone carrying this T cell receptor beta chain turned up many times. The antigen is not known. This entry belongs to a study of response to subunit inactivated influenza vaccine. Whole-study results and caveats: Authors suggested each seasonal influenza vaccination recruits few new T cells.

Via MiXCR, TCRdb re-called the RT-PCR reads, giving one row per CDR3 protein. The sample lists approximately 700,000 distinct CDR3 sequences; about 15% were seen once. Trimming shortened V by 2 bases and J by 0 bases, and 8 bases separated the two germline ends. This CDR3 comprises 15 residues. Specimen: PBMCs from blood, collected around 15 days before vaccination. V gene TRBV12-3 or TRBV12-4 combines with J gene TRBJ1-3, with no clear D. The receptor was isolated from a man in his fifties who received an inactivated influenza vaccine. CDR3: CASSLYTDSGNTIYF. The DNA of the CDR3 is TGTGCCAGCAGTTTATATACGGACTCTGGAAACACCATATATTTT.